In its sample, the clone carrying this T cell receptor beta chain was seen once. Its antigen is currently unknown. Healthy donors had no documented immune events, such as infections, while sampled. These data belong to a study of identifying expanded T cells in peripheral blood. Regarding the study as a whole: Technical replicates showed 0.9 to 1.5 changed clones; two weeks around 15; four weeks 19. Clone count variance between approximately two-week samples rose with total template count.

Here immunoSEQ multiplex PCR was the method, and the copy in TCRdb shows in-frame clones only, minus some. The sample lists around 99,000 clones, about 88% occurring once. This sequence was found in a person aged 18 to 70 in good health. Material: blood.

DNA of the CDR3: TGTGCCAGCAGCCGACAGGGTACCTACGAGCAGTACTTC. Its protein product is CASSRQGTYEQYF. The chain uses TRBV7-6 and TRBJ2-7; 7 positions agree with TRBD1. After removal of 5 bases from V and 2 bases from J, the junction contained 3 bases not matched to a gene. The CDR3 loop spans 13 amino acids. The germline gives CDR1 SGHVS, CDR2 FNYEAQ.